This T cell receptor beta chain originates from a study of cytomegalovirus exposure and HLA in healthy donors. Comment on this clone: What it binds is unknown.

The donors were members of the roughly 130-subject validation cohort (separate from the roughly 670-subject first cohort). The V gene's germline CDR1 is PRHDT and CDR2 FYEKMQ (reference sequence). The CDR3 consists of 15 residues. V lost 4 bases, J lost 4 bases, and 7 bases stayed unmatched. The table came from immunoSEQ multiplex PCR; TCRdb's copy has only in-frame clones and leaves some out. The sample lists about 160,000 clones, roughly 91% occurring once. Study findings and constraints: Subsequent analysis showed first-cohort TCR clusters tending to co-occur in approximately 120 validation repertoires.

Sample: PBMCs. This chain links TRBV13 with TRBJ2-5, with TRBD2 matching 9 bases. This receptor was identified in a man between 18 and 29 years old in good health and CMV-seronegative. The CDR3 DNA follows: TGTGCCAGCAGCTCGCCGGGACTAGCAGGAGAGACCCAGTACTTC. It yields the protein CASSSPGLAGETQYF.